This T cell receptor (beta chain) was recorded in a study of T cells after yellow fever vaccination. Trimming stripped 4 bases from V and 11 bases from J, with 10 bases between. The CDR3 length is 12 residues. Per the germline V gene, CDR1 is SGHRS and CDR2 is YFSETQ. Template switching by 5'RACE produced TCR cDNA, adding a universal primer site and UMIs. TCRdb redid the calling of the 5' RACE reads with MiXCR, one entry per CDR3 protein. The data show some 220,000 distinct CDR3 sequences, under 3.5% seen once. The chain links TRBV5-1 to TRBJ1-6, with no clear D. This clonotype originated in a man younger than 35 who received the YFV17D yellow fever vaccine. The sample consisted of CD4+ T cells sorted from PBMCs, taken 10 days after the yellow fever booster vaccination. CDR3 DNA: TGCGCCAGCAGCCCTAACGGGGCACCCCTCCACTTT. This codes for CASSPNGAPLHF.